The clone carrying this T cell receptor beta chain was counted a few times. Its target is not known. The data originate from a study of naive and memory T cell subsets. Study observations and caveats: This RNA-based method may be sensitive to activation-related transcript changes.

The SP2 primer and nested alpha and beta constant region primers amplified ligated cDNA in four rounds. Reverse transcription of blood and skin TCR RNA was primed at alpha and beta constant regions. In TCRdb, the 5' RACE reads were re-called with MiXCR into one record per CDR3 protein. The table records about 60,000 distinct CDR3 sequences, roughly 8.1% of them present only once. TCR cDNA received a 3' ligated oligonucleotide that carried a UMI. RNA was extracted from under 3 ml of whole blood of healthy adults. V lost 6 bases to trimming and J lost 6 bases, with 14 bases between them. The germline CDR1 and CDR2 sequences are MNHEY and SMNVEV (reference sequence). There are 14 residues in the CDR3.

The gene calls are TRBV27 and TRBJ1-4; D unresolved. The clonotype originates from a female donor in good health. This chain's CDR3 is CASSAGWTHEKLFF. The CDR3, as DNA: TGTGCCAGCAGCGCTGGGTGGACCCATGAAAAACTGTTTTTT.